Listed below are T cell receptor beta chains from one sample, sequenced in a study of T cell repertoires in cytomegalovirus infection. Their antigens remain unidentified. A single record per CDR3 protein comes from TCRdb applying MiXCR to the reads. The table lists hundreds of thousands of distinct CDR3 sequences, about 27% of them singletons. Sequenced here: cultured PBMCs, sampled from culture after CMV antigen stimulation. All receptors derive from a human donor in good health (CMV status not recorded). Some clones in this sample may be carry-over from other donors' samples. CDR3s include the opening cysteine and the closing phenylalanine or tryptophan. The D gene is left open where the match is weak. Clone sizes are given selectively: once, few, many, or a class where the clone is expanded.

V: TRBV10-3
size: NA
J: TRBJ2-2
D: NA
CDR3: CAFRSYTGELFF
DNA: TGTGCCTTCCGGTCCTACACCGGGGAGCTGTTTTTT

V: TRBV7-2
size: many
J: TRBJ2-5
D: TRBD2
CDR3: CASSLGLWEGRRETQYF
DNA: TGTGCCAGCAGCCTCGGACTCTGGGAGGGTCGGCGAGAGACCCAGTACTTC

V: TRBV7-6
size: few
J: TRBJ1-2
D: TRBD1
CDR3: CASSFAGTAFNYGYTF
DNA: TGTGCCAGCAGCTTCGCCGGGACAGCCTTTAACTATGGCTACACCTTC

V: TRBV9
size: NA
J: TRBJ2-1
D: TRBD1
CDR3: CASSVLTGGYNEQFF
DNA: TGTGCCAGCAGCGTGCTAACAGGGGGCTACAATGAGCAGTTCTTC

V: TRBV4-1
size: few
J: TRBJ2-2
D: TRBD1
CDR3: CASSHLTGGTPGELFF
DNA: TGCGCCAGCAGCCATCTTACAGGGGGGACACCCGGGGAGCTGTTTTTT

V: TRBV28
size: NA
J: TRBJ1-6
D: NA
CDR3: CASSPSGGLSYNSPLHF
DNA: TGTGCCAGCAGTCCCTCCGGAGGGCTCTCCTATAATTCACCCCTCCACTTT

V: TRBV7-8
size: few
J: TRBJ1-1
D: NA
CDR3: CASSLVAAGTGGTEAFF
DNA: TGTGCCAGCAGCTTAGTGGCGGCCGGGACGGGAGGGACTGAAGCTTTCTTT

V: TRBV20-1
size: few
J: TRBJ2-1
D: TRBD2
CDR3: CSSKRTSGEGSYNEQFF
DNA: TGCAGTTCTAAACGGACTAGCGGGGAAGGCTCCTACAATGAGCAGTTCTTC

V: TRBV7-9
size: few
J: TRBJ2-5
D: TRBD2
CDR3: CASSFLAVPETQYF
DNA: TGTGCCAGCAGCTTTCTAGCGGTACCCGAGACCCAGTACTTC

V: TRBV28
size: NA
J: TRBJ1-3
D: TRBD1
CDR3: CASSRQGIGNTIYF
DNA: TGTGCCAGCAGTCGACAGGGGATTGGAAACACCATATATTTT

V: TRBV2
size: NA
J: TRBJ2-7
D: NA
CDR3: CASSPLQALEQYF
DNA: TGTGCCAGCAGCCCCTTACAGGCCCTCGAGCAGTACTTC

V: TRBV20-1
size: NA
J: TRBJ1-4
D: TRBD1
CDR3: CSAQTGVGEKLFF
DNA: TGCAGTGCTCAGACAGGGGTTGGGGAAAAACTGTTTTTT

V: TRBV27
size: NA
J: TRBJ1-2
D: NA
CDR3: CASSLEYRTSRGYTF
DNA: TGTGCCAGCAGTTTGGAATACCGGACCTCGAGGGGCTACACCTTC

V: TRBV6-4
size: few
J: TRBJ1-5
D: NA
CDR3: CASSRVFGDQPQHF
DNA: TGTGCCAGCAGTCGAGTTTTTGGGGATCAGCCCCAGCATTTT

V: TRBV6-1
size: few
J: TRBJ1-1
D: NA
CDR3: CASRPHGLPMNTEAFF
DNA: TGTGCCAGCCGACCACATGGACTGCCTATGAACACTGAAGCTTTCTTT

V: TRBV6-8
size: NA
J: TRBJ1-1
D: TRBD1
CDR3: CASEGGDRNTEAFF
DNA: TGTGCCAGCGAAGGGGGGGACAGGAACACTGAAGCTTTCTTT

V: TRBV11-2
size: NA
J: TRBJ1-1
D: NA
CDR3: CASSLDRVVTEAFF
DNA: TGTGCCAGCAGCTTAGATCGAGTAGTAACTGAAGCTTTCTTT

V: TRBV7-8
size: many
J: TRBJ1-6
D: NA
CDR3: CASSLVRSYSPLHF
DNA: TGTGCCAGCAGCTTAGTCAGGAGTTATTCACCCCTCCACTTT

V: TRBV7-8
size: many
J: TRBJ2-1
D: TRBD2
CDR3: CASSLARSLAGYNEQFF
DNA: TGTGCCAGCAGCTTAGCGCGATCTCTAGCGGGTTACAATGAGCAGTTCTTC

V: TRBV14
size: NA
J: TRBJ2-5
D: NA
CDR3: CASSPWTSLQETQYF
DNA: TGTGCCAGCAGCCCTTGGACTTCGTTGCAAGAGACCCAGTACTTC

V: TRBV5-6
size: NA
J: TRBJ1-1
D: TRBD1
CDR3: CASSPAGTVNTEAFF
DNA: TGTGCCAGCAGCCCCGCCGGGACAGTGAACACTGAAGCTTTCTTT

V: TRBV12-5
size: few
J: TRBJ2-1
D: TRBD1
CDR3: CASGLRGQGSHEQFF
DNA: TGTGCTAGTGGCCTGAGGGGACAGGGGTCGCATGAGCAGTTCTTC

V: TRBV7-9
size: NA
J: TRBJ2-4
D: NA
CDR3: CASIPPEGDIQYF
DNA: TGTGCCAGCATCCCACCTGAGGGGGACATTCAGTACTTC

V: TRBV4-1
size: NA
J: TRBJ1-2
D: NA
CDR3: CASSHTYRTVNYGYTF
DNA: TGCGCCAGCAGCCACACCTACCGGACAGTTAACTATGGCTACACCTTC

V: TRBV3-1
size: NA
J: TRBJ2-3
D: TRBD2
CDR3: CASSNPGTSGKDTQYF
DNA: TGTGCCAGCTCTAACCCCGGGACTAGCGGTAAAGATACGCAGTATTTT

V: TRBV13
size: few
J: TRBJ1-6
D: NA
CDR3: CASSLSGTLGNSPLHF
DNA: TGTGCCAGCAGCCTCTCCGGGACTTTAGGGAATTCACCCCTCCACTTT

V: TRBV23-1
size: NA
J: TRBJ2-7
D: NA
CDR3: CASSQSGMDILSSYEQYF
DNA: TGCGCCAGCAGTCAATCAGGAATGGACATCCTGAGCTCCTACGAGCAGTACTTC

V: TRBV5-5
size: NA
J: TRBJ1-2
D: NA
CDR3: CASSIGLYGYTF
DNA: TGTGCCAGCAGCATAGGGCTCTATGGCTACACCTTC

V: TRBV12-3/TRBV12-4
size: few
J: TRBJ1-1
D: NA
CDR3: CASRRITVNTEAFF
DNA: TGTGCCAGCAGGCGCATCACAGTGAACACTGAAGCTTTCTTT

V: TRBV7-2
size: few
J: TRBJ2-3
D: NA
CDR3: CASSAYYRAGDTQYF
DNA: TGTGCCAGCAGCGCTTACTACAGGGCTGGAGATACGCAGTATTTT

V: TRBV30
size: few
J: TRBJ2-1
D: NA
CDR3: CAWSQHNEQFF
DNA: TGTGCCTGGAGTCAACACAATGAGCAGTTCTTC

V: TRBV19
size: few
J: TRBJ1-4
D: NA
CDR3: CASMRTGNEKLFF
DNA: TGTGCCAGTATGAGGACTGGTAATGAAAAACTGTTTTTT

V: TRBV29-1
size: NA
J: TRBJ2-5
D: NA
CDR3: CSVAPRLFEETQYF
DNA: TGCAGCGTCGCCCCCCGACTATTCGAAGAGACCCAGTACTTC

V: TRBV7-9
size: many
J: TRBJ1-1
D: NA
CDR3: CASSFKLLRDLGGGTEAFF
DNA: TGTGCCAGCAGCTTTAAACTTCTCAGGGATCTCGGAGGGGGCACTGAAGCTTTCTTT

V: TRBV20-1
size: NA
J: TRBJ1-2
D: TRBD1
CDR3: CSARDPRQGHYGYTF
DNA: TGCAGTGCTAGAGATCCCCGACAGGGACACTATGGCTACACCTTC

V: TRBV7-2
size: few
J: TRBJ2-7
D: TRBD1
CDR3: CASRPATGASEQYF
DNA: TGTGCCAGCAGGCCGGCCACAGGGGCTTCCGAGCAGTACTTC

V: TRBV25-1
size: once
J: TRBJ2-1
D: NA
CDR3: CASSENGLFSSYNEQFF
DNA: TGTGCCAGCAGTGAAAACGGACTGTTCAGCTCCTACAATGAGCAGTTCTTC

V: TRBV19
size: NA
J: TRBJ1-2
D: NA
CDR3: CASTPGPGGDYGYTF
DNA: TGTGCCAGTACCCCAGGCCCAGGAGGGGACTATGGCTACACCTTC

V: TRBV7-9
size: few
J: TRBJ2-3
D: TRBD2
CDR3: CASSILPGRATDTQYF
DNA: TGTGCCAGCAGTATACTCCCCGGGAGGGCCACAGATACGCAGTATTTT

V: TRBV6-6
size: once
J: TRBJ1-5
D: TRBD1
CDR3: CASSTRTGEGQPQHF
DNA: TGTGCCAGCAGCACTCGGACAGGGGAGGGCCAGCCCCAGCATTTT

V: TRBV12-5
size: NA
J: TRBJ1-2
D: NA
CDR3: CASGPDRSYGYTF
DNA: TGTGCTAGTGGTCCAGACAGGTCCTATGGCTACACCTTC